Listed below are T cell receptor beta chains from one sample, sequenced in a study of shared clonotypes between healthy human individuals. TCRdb keeps only in-frame clones here, not all; method: immunoSEQ multiplex PCR. This table has roughly 2.1 million clones, 85% to 95% appearing once. Sequenced material: naive CD8+ T cells from PBMCs. These TCRs come from a man between 18 and 29 years old in good health. Some clones in this sample may be carry-over from other donors' samples. CDR3s include the opening cysteine and the closing phenylalanine or tryptophan. A D gene is named only where the DNA matches it firmly. Not all rows give a size; the values are once, few, many and, for expanded clones, a class.

V	J	size	D	DNA	CDR3
TRBV13	TRBJ2-7	NA	TRBD1	TGTGCCAGCAGCCGCACGGGACAGGGGGTCCACGAGCAGTACTTC	CASSRTGQGVHEQYF
TRBV15	TRBJ2-2	NA	NA	TGTGCCACCCAGAATGGTTGGGCGGAGAACACCGGGGAGCTGTTTTTT	CATQNGWAENTGELFF
TRBV7-6	TRBJ1-1	NA	NA	TGTGCCAGCAGCTTAGGAGTCCGCTCTCTGGATACTGAAGCTTTCTTT	CASSLGVRSLDTEAFF
TRBV7-9	TRBJ2-1	NA	TRBD2	TGTGCCAGCAGCCCGTCCTTGGGACTAGCCTCCTACAATGAGCAGTTCTTC	CASSPSLGLASYNEQFF
TRBV27	TRBJ1-2	NA	TRBD1	TGTGCCAGCTCCCCGGGACAGGGAGGTGGCTACACCTTC	CASSPGQGGGYTF
TRBV7-9	TRBJ1-1	NA	NA	TGTGCCAGCAGCTTAGGGAACAGCTTGAACACTGAAGCTTTCTTT	CASSLGNSLNTEAFF
TRBV29-1	TRBJ2-2	NA	NA	TGCAGCGTCCAGGGATATACCGGGGAGCTGTTTTTT	CSVQGYTGELFF
TRBV19	TRBJ2-7	NA	TRBD2	TGTGCCAGTAGCACGCGGGGGAGCTCCTACGAGCAGTACTTC	CASSTRGSSYEQYF
TRBV4-1	TRBJ2-7	NA	NA	TGCGCCAGCACCCACGGACTGGGGGACGAGCAGTACTTC	CASTHGLGDEQYF
TRBV9	TRBJ2-1	NA	NA	TGTGCCAGCAGCCCGCGGGACCTCCAATACAATGAGCAGTTCTTC	CASSPRDLQYNEQFF
TRBV11-2	TRBJ1-1	few	NA	TGTGCCAGCAGCTTATGGTTCGGACCGAACACTGAAGCTTTCTTT	CASSLWFGPNTEAFF
TRBV4-1	TRBJ1-4	NA	NA	TGCGCCAGCAGCCTAACCGGGGCTGGGGGAGCAACTAATGAAAAACTGTTTTTT	CASSLTGAGGATNEKLFF
TRBV13	TRBJ1-1	NA	NA	TGTGCCAGCAGCCCGACATTGGGACTGAACACTGAAGCTTTCTTT	CASSPTLGLNTEAFF
TRBV7-6	TRBJ2-1	NA	NA	TGTGCCAGCAGCCCGGAGGGGTCCTACAATGAGCAGTTCTTC	CASSPEGSYNEQFF
TRBV27	TRBJ2-7	NA	NA	TGTGCCAGCAGTCCCGCGACAGTAACCGGCTCCTACGAGCAGTACTTC	CASSPATVTGSYEQYF
TRBV2	TRBJ2-7	NA	NA	TGTGCCAGCAGTGGAGAAGGGCATACCATCCTCTACGAGCAGTACTTC	CASSGEGHTILYEQYF
TRBV7-7	TRBJ2-1	NA	TRBD2	TGTGCCAGCAGCTTCAGACTAGCCCGGGATGCAGAGCTCGTCAATGAGCAGTTCTTC	CASSFRLARDAELVNEQFF
TRBV6-1	TRBJ2-7	NA	NA	TGTGCCAGCCCCATTGAAGAGGGCCCCTACGAGCAGTACTTC	CASPIEEGPYEQYF
TRBV5-6	TRBJ2-7	NA	NA	TGTGCCAGCAGCTTGGGGATGAGCTCCTACGAGCAGTACTTC	CASSLGMSSYEQYF
TRBV11-3	TRBJ2-7	NA	TRBD1	TGTGCCAGCAGCCCGGGACAGGGCCACGAGCAGTACTTC	CASSPGQGHEQYF
TRBV7-9	TRBJ1-1	NA	NA	TGTGCCAGCAGCCTGGGGGGTTCTGAAGCTTTCTTT	CASSLGGSEAFF
TRBV19	TRBJ1-2	NA	TRBD1	TGTGCCAGTAGTGCGGGGACAGGGGCCTTCTATGGCTACACCTTC	CASSAGTGAFYGYTF
TRBV7-3	TRBJ2-5	NA	NA	TGTGCCAGCAGCTTAGTCGGCGGGGAAGAGACCCAGTACTTC	CASSLVGGEETQYF
TRBV28	TRBJ2-7	NA	NA	TGTGCCAGCAGTTCAGCCGTCGGGGTCGAGCAGTACTTC	CASSSAVGVEQYF
TRBV29-1	TRBJ1-4	NA	TRBD1	TGCAGCGTGCGACAGGGGGGCGAAAAACTGTTTTTT	CSVRQGGEKLFF
TRBV4-1	TRBJ1-2	NA	NA	TGCGCCAGCAGCCAAGACAGGCTTACTAACTATGGCTACACCTTC	CASSQDRLTNYGYTF
TRBV6-5	TRBJ2-1	NA	NA	TGTGCCAGCAGTTACAGAGGGAGCTCCTACAATGAGCAGTTCTTC	CASSYRGSSYNEQFF
TRBV27	TRBJ1-5	NA	NA	TGTGCCAGCCGGGGAGCAGGAAGTAATCAGCCCCAGCATTTT	CASRGAGSNQPQHF
TRBV7-9	TRBJ2-1	NA	TRBD1	TGTGCCAGCACCGTTTTTAACAGGGGGCTCGATGAGCAGTTCTTC	CASTVFNRGLDEQFF
TRBV7-9	TRBJ1-1	NA	TRBD1	TGTGCCAGCAGCTCCCAACAGGGGGCAGGTACTGAAGCTTTCTTT	CASSSQQGAGTEAFF
TRBV4-1	TRBJ2-1	NA	NA	TGCGCCAGCAGCCAAGGCCAGGTCAATGAGCAGTTCTTC	CASSQGQVNEQFF
TRBV21-1	TRBJ2-7	NA	NA	TGTGCCAGCATCAGGACGTATCCCTTTTGCTCCTACGAGCAGTACTTC	CASIRTYPFCSYEQYF
TRBV13	TRBJ1-1	NA	NA	TGTGCCAGCAGCCACCCGGACCTCACTGAAGCTTTCTTT	CASSHPDLTEAFF
TRBV7-9	TRBJ1-2	once	TRBD1	TGTGCCAGCAGCACCCGGGCGGGACAGATTAACTATGGCTACACCTTC	CASSTRAGQINYGYTF
TRBV6-5	TRBJ2-7	NA	TRBD2	TGTGCCAGCAGTTACGGGCTAGCGGGTTCATACGAGCAGTACTTC	CASSYGLAGSYEQYF
TRBV27	TRBJ2-1	NA	TRBD2	TGTGCCAGCAGCCCCTATGGGACTAGCGGGAGCTTGTATGAGCAGTTCTTC	CASSPYGTSGSLYEQFF
TRBV9	TRBJ2-4	NA	TRBD1	TGTGCCAGCAGCGTCCGGGACAGGGGGCTACAAAACATTCAGTACTTC	CASSVRDRGLQNIQYF
TRBV5-6	TRBJ1-5	NA	NA	TGTGCCAGCAGCCTTACAGGCTACAATCAGCCCCAGCATTTT	CASSLTGYNQPQHF
TRBV5-1	TRBJ2-3	NA	TRBD1	TGCGCCAGCAGCTCCGCCAAGACAGGGAACACAGATACGCAGTATTTT	CASSSAKTGNTDTQYF
TRBV11-2	TRBJ1-4	NA	NA	TGTGCCAGCAGCATAAGTCAGGGTGGTGAAAAACTGTTTTTT	CASSISQGGEKLFF
TRBV9	TRBJ1-2	NA	NA	TGTGCCAGCAGCGTATCTCTAGGACTGCCGGGGGGCTACACCTTC	CASSVSLGLPGGYTF
TRBV6-5	TRBJ2-3	NA	TRBD1	TGTGCCAGCAGTTATCAGGGGGTCACAGATACGCAGTATTTT	CASSYQGVTDTQYF
TRBV4-2	TRBJ2-1	NA	TRBD2	TGTGCCAGCAGACTTTGGACTAGCGGCTCCTACAATGAGCAGTTCTTC	CASRLWTSGSYNEQFF
TRBV5-1	TRBJ1-1	NA	NA	TGCGCCAGCAGCTCGGGACGGCTGAACACTGAAGCTTTCTTT	CASSSGRLNTEAFF
TRBV7-3	TRBJ2-1	NA	NA	TGTGCCAGCAGCTTGGGCTCCTACAATGAGCAGTTCTTC	CASSLGSYNEQFF
TRBV9	TRBJ2-7	NA	TRBD1	TGTGCCAGCAGCGTAGAGACAGGGGAGTCCTACGAGCAGTACTTC	CASSVETGESYEQYF
TRBV6-5	TRBJ2-7	once	NA	TGTGCCAGCAGTTACGGCGCTCGGTACGAGCAGTACTTC	CASSYGARYEQYF
TRBV7-7	TRBJ2-1	NA	NA	TGTGCCAGCAGCTTGCGGCGGGACAATGAGCAGTTCTTC	CASSLRRDNEQFF